This TCR beta chain was captured in a study of blood T cell repertoires in COVID-19. Whole-study context: COVID-19 samples, acute and convalescent, were from the United States, Italy and Spain. In each case, the material was cDNA or gDNA derived from T cells, B-cell-depleted T cells, or PBMCs.

The CDR3 contains 15 residues. Per the germline V gene, CDR1 is SGHNT and CDR2 is YYREEE (reference sequence). The germline V and J ends were trimmed by 4 bases and 5 bases, with 18 bases remaining between them. In the study's own analysis: The assay estimated nucleated cells by amplifying reference gene primers. Sequencing was performed with immunoSEQ multiplex PCR; in TCRdb, only in-frame clones are kept and a portion is missing. D and trimming were read from the DNA, whereas the V and J calls and clone size are those reported in that table. The repertoire holds fewer than 100,000 clones, with over 75% as singletons.

The source is a man aged 50-59 years with COVID-19, enrolled during active disease. Sequenced sample: peripheral blood. The V and J genes are TRBV5-4 and TRBJ2-5, with D possibly matching TRBD1 (6 bases). CDR3 DNA sequence: TGTGCCAGCAGCACACGGACAGCCCTTGGGGAGACCCAGTACTTC. It translates to CASSTRTALGETQYF.